This TCR beta chain emerged from a study of CD8 T cells in ankylosing spondylitis. Whole-study results and caveats: A motif of under ten highly homologous TCR beta variants was seen as apparently characteristic of ankylosing spondylitis blood.

This clonotype was counted between two and nine times. The antigen remains undetermined. MiXCR, run by TCRdb on the 5' RACE reads, gives a single entry per CDR3 protein. The table has 400,000 or so distinct CDR3 sequences, 25% to 30% seen once. V was pared by 5 bases and J by 10 bases, with 2 bases of the junction left unmatched. This CDR3 has 11 amino acids. Germline V lookup: CDR1 MNHNS, CDR2 SASEGT. The sequence came from a male donor with ankylosing spondylitis. Sequences were obtained from blood, either unsorted or a sorted T cell fraction (not recorded which). The V call is TRBV6-1, the J call TRBJ2-1, with 7 nucleotides matching TRBD2. CDR3 nucleotide sequence: TGTGCCAGCAGTTTACTAGCGGAGCAGTTCTTC. It yields the protein CASSLLAEQFF.